These T cell receptor beta chains were read from a single sample in a study of CD8 T cells in ankylosing spondylitis. TCRdb reprocessed the 5' RACE reads via MiXCR and lists one record per CDR3 protein. The sample yields about 260,000 distinct CDR3 sequences, 15% to 20% seen once. Sequencing used blood, either unsorted or a sorted T cell fraction (not recorded which). These receptors were collected from a male donor with ankylosing spondylitis or in good health (not recorded which). Both conserved end residues are part of each CDR3. D genes are given only for firm matches. The listing skips clone size in some rows; elsewhere it reads once, few, many or a size class.

V gene,J gene,clone size,D gene,CDR3 protein,CDR3 DNA
TRBV12-3/TRBV12-4,TRBJ2-1,.,TRBD1,CASSGTGGPNEQFF,TGTGCCAGCAGCGGGACAGGGGGACCCAATGAGCAGTTCTTC
TRBV5-1,TRBJ1-1,many,.,CATKLDWGNTEAFF,TGCGCCACCAAGCTGGATTGGGGGAACACTGAAGCTTTCTTT
TRBV5-1,TRBJ2-1,many,.,CASSLDNEQFF,TGCGCCAGCAGCTTGGACAATGAGCAGTTCTTC
TRBV10-2,TRBJ2-1,.,TRBD1,CASSDPDRVKGEQFF,TGCGCCAGCAGTGACCCGGACAGGGTTAAGGGTGAGCAGTTCTTC
TRBV6-1,TRBJ2-1,.,TRBD2,CASSEAGLAGGPAEQFF,TGTGCCAGCAGTGAAGCCGGACTAGCGGGGGGGCCGGCTGAGCAGTTCTTC
TRBV7-8,TRBJ1-1,.,.,CASSPGSGPTEAFF,TGTGCCAGCAGCCCAGGGTCGGGTCCAACTGAAGCTTTCTTT
TRBV5-6,TRBJ2-1,.,.,CASSVLGTSSYNEQFF,TGTGCCAGCAGCGTCTTGGGCACCAGCTCCTACAATGAGCAGTTCTTC
TRBV6-1,TRBJ2-5,few,TRBD2,CACTPGLALQETQYF,TGTGCCTGTACTCCGGGACTAGCTCTCCAAGAGACCCAGTACTTC
TRBV27,TRBJ2-3,.,.,CASIGLSTDTQYF,TGTGCCAGCATAGGACTCAGCACAGATACGCAGTATTTT
TRBV20-1,TRBJ2-2,.,.,CSAIRQGTGELFF,TGCAGTGCTATTCGACAAGGGACCGGGGAGCTGTTTTTT
TRBV10-3,TRBJ1-6,.,.,CVISGPNSPLHF,TGTGTCATCAGTGGGCCGAATTCACCCCTCCACTTT
TRBV29-1,TRBJ1-2,many,TRBD1,CSVGQGQGYTF,TGCAGCGTTGGACAGGGCCAAGGCTACACCTTC
TRBV7-6,TRBJ2-5,few,.,CASSLVGGREETQYF,TGTGCCAGCAGCTTAGTAGGCGGGCGGGAAGAGACCCAGTACTTC
TRBV28,TRBJ1-1,.,TRBD1,CASRPGQTSTEAFF,TGTGCCAGCAGACCGGGACAGACGAGCACTGAAGCTTTCTTT
TRBV5-1,TRBJ2-1,few,.,CASSFQNPAFDEQFF,TGCGCCAGCAGCTTCCAGAACCCTGCGTTTGATGAGCAGTTCTTC
TRBV28,TRBJ2-2,many,.,CASSTWWTQSNTGELFF,TGTGCCAGCAGCACCTGGTGGACTCAGTCGAACACCGGGGAGCTGTTTTTT
TRBV7-9,TRBJ2-3,.,.,CASSPLVDTQYF,TGTGCCAGCAGCCCCCTTGTAGATACGCAGTATTTT
TRBV3-1,TRBJ2-4,.,.,CASSVQGRGTKNIQYF,TGTGCCAGCAGCGTACAGGGGAGGGGGACCAAAAACATTCAGTACTTC
TRBV12-3/TRBV12-4,TRBJ2-1,.,TRBD2,CASSRDPRLRGGGNEQFF,TGTGCCAGCAGTAGAGACCCGCGGTTGCGGGGGGGCGGAAATGAGCAGTTCTTC
TRBV3-1,TRBJ1-4,few,.,CASSQDGKKLFF,TGTGCCAGCAGCCAAGATGGGAAAAAACTGTTTTTT
TRBV28,TRBJ1-1,.,.,CASSSPGENTEAFF,TGTGCCAGCAGTTCCCCCGGCGAGAACACTGAAGCTTTCTTT
TRBV6-5,TRBJ2-3,few,TRBD2,CAISSSTSGSFTDTQYF,TGTGCCATCAGTTCCTCGACTAGCGGGAGTTTCACAGATACGCAGTATTTT
TRBV5-1,TRBJ2-3,many,TRBD2,CASSSSGSPTDTQYF,TGCGCCAGCAGCTCTAGCGGGAGCCCCACAGATACGCAGTATTTT
TRBV7-9,TRBJ2-3,.,TRBD2,CASLQRSGRRDTQYF,TGTGCCAGCCTTCAGCGTAGCGGGAGGAGAGATACGCAGTATTTT
TRBV11-2,TRBJ2-1,.,TRBD2,CASSSSGGAGSYNEQFF,TGTGCCAGCAGCTCGTCGGGGGGGGCGGGCTCCTACAATGAGCAGTTCTTC
TRBV29-1,TRBJ2-1,.,.,CSVEHRDNEQFF,TGCAGCGTTGAACATCGGGACAATGAGCAGTTCTTC
TRBV7-9,TRBJ2-2,.,.,CASRPGWDTGELFF,TGTGCCAGCAGACCTGGTTGGGACACCGGGGAGCTGTTTTTT
TRBV29-1,TRBJ1-1,.,.,CSAKTGYDTEAFF,TGCAGCGCAAAAACAGGGTACGACACTGAAGCTTTCTTT
TRBV6-5,TRBJ1-5,few,.,CASSYSGNSNQPQHF,TGTGCCAGCAGTTACTCAGGGAATAGCAATCAGCCCCAGCATTTT
TRBV3-1,TRBJ2-3,few,TRBD2,CASSLRLAAFDTQYF,TGTGCCAGCAGCCTTCGACTAGCCGCATTTGATACGCAGTATTTT
TRBV12-3/TRBV12-4,TRBJ1-6,.,.,CASSLAPPGPSSYNSPLHF,TGTGCCAGCAGTTTAGCGCCCCCAGGGCCCAGCTCCTATAATTCACCCCTCCACTTT
TRBV12-3/TRBV12-4,TRBJ2-3,few,TRBD2,CASRPSGSPDTQYF,TGTGCCAGCAGGCCTAGCGGGAGTCCAGATACGCAGTATTTT
TRBV21-1,TRBJ2-5,few,.,CASSKGSTGKTLGETQYF,TGTGCCAGCAGCAAAGGTTCAACAGGGAAAACTCTGGGTGAGACCCAGTACTTC
TRBV6-1,TRBJ1-1,many,.,CASRTLKGTEAFF,TGTGCCAGCAGGACGCTTAAGGGCACTGAAGCTTTCTTT
TRBV5-1,TRBJ2-6,few,.,CASSSDNRPNSGANVLTF,TGCGCCAGCAGCTCGGATAATCGACCGAACTCTGGGGCCAACGTCCTGACTTTC
TRBV5-1,TRBJ2-1,many,TRBD1,CASSLVGQGTYNEQFF,TGCGCCAGCAGCTTGGTCGGACAGGGGACCTACAATGAGCAGTTCTTC
TRBV5-1,TRBJ1-1,.,TRBD1,CASSLAVGTGYTEAFF,TGCGCCAGCAGCTTGGCCGTGGGGACAGGGTACACTGAAGCTTTCTTT
TRBV5-1,TRBJ1-1,.,TRBD1,CASSLARGTGGEAFF,TGCGCCAGCAGCTTGGCCCGGGGGACAGGGGGTGAAGCTTTCTTT
TRBV5-6,TRBJ2-3,many,.,CASSEATDTQYF,TGTGCCAGCTCCGAGGCCACAGATACGCAGTATTTT
TRBV30,TRBJ1-2,.,.,CALRGGLGYTF,TGTGCCCTGCGGGGTGGCCTTGGCTACACCTTC
TRBV6-5,TRBJ2-3,few,.,CASSYSPVPDTQYF,TGTGCCAGCAGTTACTCCCCTGTGCCAGATACGCAGTATTTT
TRBV10-3,TRBJ2-1,few,TRBD2,CATRTSGGYYNEQFF,TGTGCCACCCGGACTAGCGGGGGATACTACAATGAGCAGTTCTTC
TRBV20-1,TRBJ2-1,.,.,CSARRDHEQFF,TGCAGTGCTAGGAGAGACCATGAGCAGTTCTTC
TRBV7-6,TRBJ2-3,.,TRBD1,CASSLYDRGPTDTQYF,TGTGCCAGCAGCTTATATGACAGGGGGCCTACAGATACGCAGTATTTT
TRBV15,TRBJ1-4,.,.,CATSRGLKEKLFF,TGTGCCACCAGCAGAGGTCTAAAGGAAAAACTGTTTTTT
TRBV27,TRBJ2-1,many,TRBD1,CASSYGTAYNEQFF,TGTGCCAGCAGTTATGGGACAGCCTACAATGAGCAGTTCTTC
TRBV7-3,TRBJ2-5,many,.,CASSSHPQGLDWKETQYF,TGTGCCAGCAGCTCCCACCCCCAAGGACTGGACTGGAAAGAGACCCAGTACTTC
TRBV10-3,TRBJ2-3,.,TRBD1,CAIWDRGDTDTQYF,TGTGCCATCTGGGACAGGGGTGACACAGATACGCAGTATTTT
TRBV7-9,TRBJ1-1,.,TRBD1,CASSPGTGDTEAFF,TGTGCCAGCAGCCCAGGGACAGGGGACACTGAAGCTTTCTTT
TRBV7-2,TRBJ1-5,.,.,CASSLEFHIQPQHF,TGTGCCAGCAGCTTAGAATTTCACATCCAGCCCCAGCATTTT
TRBV20-1,TRBJ1-6,many,TRBD1,CSATAGTGGLHF,TGCAGTGCCACGGCCGGGACAGGCGGGCTCCACTTT
TRBV20-1,TRBJ1-4,.,.,CSARDRQSLSEKLFF,TGCAGTGCTAGAGATCGTCAGTCTCTTAGTGAAAAACTGTTTTTT
TRBV9,TRBJ2-1,.,TRBD2,CASSVGLAGIGSYNEQFF,TGTGCCAGCAGCGTCGGGCTAGCGGGAATTGGGTCCTACAATGAGCAGTTCTTC
TRBV20-1,TRBJ2-1,.,.,CSARPGHRYNEQFF,TGCAGTGCTAGGCCGGGACATCGCTACAATGAGCAGTTCTTC
TRBV5-1,TRBJ2-3,many,.,CASSPGLNTDTQYF,TGCGCCAGCAGCCCGGGACTCAACACAGATACGCAGTATTTT
TRBV5-5,TRBJ2-1,.,.,CASSGGLKYNEQFF,TGTGCCAGCAGCGGGGGGCTAAAGTACAATGAGCAGTTCTTC
TRBV19,TRBJ2-1,.,TRBD2,CASSKSGSTYNEQFF,TGTGCCAGTTCCAAAAGCGGGAGTACCTACAATGAGCAGTTCTTC
TRBV6-5,TRBJ1-1,.,.,CASSYSRTNTEAFF,TGTGCCAGCAGTTACTCCCGGACCAACACTGAAGCTTTCTTT
TRBV3-1,TRBJ2-1,.,TRBD2,CASSQLSGRTYNEQFF,TGTGCCAGCAGCCAACTTAGCGGGAGGACCTACAATGAGCAGTTCTTC
TRBV7-3,TRBJ2-5,.,TRBD2,CASSPIAGVGTQYF,TGTGCCAGCAGCCCAATAGCGGGAGTTGGGACCCAGTACTTC